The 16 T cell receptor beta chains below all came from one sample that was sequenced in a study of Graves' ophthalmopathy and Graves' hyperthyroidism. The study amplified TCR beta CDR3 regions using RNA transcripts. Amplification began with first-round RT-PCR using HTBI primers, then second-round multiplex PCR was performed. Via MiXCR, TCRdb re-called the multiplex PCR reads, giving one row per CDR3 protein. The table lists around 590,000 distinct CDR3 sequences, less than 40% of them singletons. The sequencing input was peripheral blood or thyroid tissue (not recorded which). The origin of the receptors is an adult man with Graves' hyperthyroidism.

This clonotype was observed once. The CDR3 sequence: CAIRGDGRKYF. The CDR3 nucleotides are TGTGCCATCAGGGGGGACGGCCGAAAGTACTTC. The rearrangement links TRBV10-3 to TRBJ2-7, with D perhaps assigned TRBD1 or TRBD2 (5 bases each). This CDR3 has 11 amino acids. CDR1 is ENHRY, CDR2 SYGVKD, per germline. V shed 6 bases and J shed 11 bases, with 14 bases lying between them.

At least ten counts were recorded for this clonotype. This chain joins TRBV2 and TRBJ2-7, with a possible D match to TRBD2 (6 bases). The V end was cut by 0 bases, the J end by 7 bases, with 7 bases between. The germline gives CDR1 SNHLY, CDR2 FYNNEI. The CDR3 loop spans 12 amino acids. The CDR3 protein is CASSEALAEQYF. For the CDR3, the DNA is TGTGCCAGCAGTGAAGCGCTAGCGGAGCAGTACTTC.

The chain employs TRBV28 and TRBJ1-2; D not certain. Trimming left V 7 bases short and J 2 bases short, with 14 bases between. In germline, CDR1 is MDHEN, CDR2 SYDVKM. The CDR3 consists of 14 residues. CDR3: CASTELRGNYGYTF. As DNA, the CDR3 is TGTGCCAGCACCGAACTCCGGGGAAACTATGGCTACACCTTC.

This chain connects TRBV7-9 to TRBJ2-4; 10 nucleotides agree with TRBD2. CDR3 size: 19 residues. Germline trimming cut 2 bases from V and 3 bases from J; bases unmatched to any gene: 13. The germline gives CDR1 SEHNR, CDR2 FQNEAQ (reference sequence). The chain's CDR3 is CASSLWPLSSGRDKNIQYF. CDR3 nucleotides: TGTGCCAGCAGCTTATGGCCTCTCTCTAGCGGGAGAGACAAAAACATTCAGTACTTC. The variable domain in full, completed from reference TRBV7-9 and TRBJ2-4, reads DTGVSQNPRHKITKRGQNVTFRCDPISEHNRLYWYRQTLGQGPEFLTYFQNEAQLEKSRLLSDRFSAERPKGSFSTLEIQRTEQGDSAMYLCASSLWPLSSGRDKNIQYFGAGTRLSVL.

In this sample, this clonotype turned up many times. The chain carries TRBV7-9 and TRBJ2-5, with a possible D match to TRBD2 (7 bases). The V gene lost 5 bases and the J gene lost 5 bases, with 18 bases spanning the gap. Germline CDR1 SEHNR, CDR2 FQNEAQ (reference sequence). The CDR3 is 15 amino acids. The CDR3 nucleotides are TGTGCCAGCAGCGTTCTGAGGGGGGAGGGGGAGACCCAGTACTTC. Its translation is CASSVLRGEGETQYF.

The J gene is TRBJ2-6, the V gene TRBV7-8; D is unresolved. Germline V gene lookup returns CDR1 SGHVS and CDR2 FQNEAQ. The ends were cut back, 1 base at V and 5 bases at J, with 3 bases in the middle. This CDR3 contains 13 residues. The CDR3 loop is CASSLGRANVLTF. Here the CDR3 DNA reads TGTGCCAGCAGCTTAGGAAGGGCCAACGTCCTGACTTTC.

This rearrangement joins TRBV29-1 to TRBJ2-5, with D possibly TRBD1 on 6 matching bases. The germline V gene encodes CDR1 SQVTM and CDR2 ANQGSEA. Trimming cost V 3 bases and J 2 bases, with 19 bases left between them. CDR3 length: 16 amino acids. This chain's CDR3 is CSVDQGTVGLQETQYF. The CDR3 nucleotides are TGCAGCGTTGACCAGGGGACGGTGGGCTTACAAGAGACCCAGTACTTC.

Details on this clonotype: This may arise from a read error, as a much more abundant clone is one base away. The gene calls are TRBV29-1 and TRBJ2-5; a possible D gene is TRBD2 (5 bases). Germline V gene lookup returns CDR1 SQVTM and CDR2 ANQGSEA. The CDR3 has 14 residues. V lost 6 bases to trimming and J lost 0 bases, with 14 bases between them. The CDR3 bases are TGCAGCGTCGTAGCGAAATTGTACCAAGAGACCCAGTACTTC. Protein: CSVVAKLYQETQYF.

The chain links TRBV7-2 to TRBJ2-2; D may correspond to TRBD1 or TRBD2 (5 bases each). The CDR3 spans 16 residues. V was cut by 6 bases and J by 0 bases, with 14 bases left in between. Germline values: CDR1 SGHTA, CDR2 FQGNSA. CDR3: CASSFGGIPNTGELFF. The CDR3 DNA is TGTGCCAGCAGTTTTGGGGGTATTCCGAACACCGGGGAGCTGTTTTTT.

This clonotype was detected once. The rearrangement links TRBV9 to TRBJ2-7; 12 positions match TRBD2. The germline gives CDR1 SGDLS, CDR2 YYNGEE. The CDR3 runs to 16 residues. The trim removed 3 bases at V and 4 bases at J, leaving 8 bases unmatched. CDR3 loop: CASSAPGLAGRYEQYF. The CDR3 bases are TGTGCCAGCAGCGCCCCAGGACTAGCGGGGAGGTACGAGCAGTACTTC.

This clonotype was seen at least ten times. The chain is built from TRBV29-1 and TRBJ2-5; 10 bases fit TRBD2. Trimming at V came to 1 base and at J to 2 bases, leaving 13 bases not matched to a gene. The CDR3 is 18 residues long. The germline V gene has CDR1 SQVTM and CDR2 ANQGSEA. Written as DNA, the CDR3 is TGCAGCGTTGAAGCGGTTGGGCTAGCGGGGGAGAAGCAAGAGACCCAGTACTTC. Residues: CSVEAVGLAGEKQETQYF.

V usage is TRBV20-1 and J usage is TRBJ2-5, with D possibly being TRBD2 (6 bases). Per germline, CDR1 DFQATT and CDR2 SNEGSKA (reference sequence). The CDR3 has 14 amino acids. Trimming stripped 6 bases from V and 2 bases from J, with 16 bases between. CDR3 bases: TGCAGTGCCGGGGGAAGCGGGCGGCAAGAGACCCAGTACTTC. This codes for CSAGGSGRQETQYF.

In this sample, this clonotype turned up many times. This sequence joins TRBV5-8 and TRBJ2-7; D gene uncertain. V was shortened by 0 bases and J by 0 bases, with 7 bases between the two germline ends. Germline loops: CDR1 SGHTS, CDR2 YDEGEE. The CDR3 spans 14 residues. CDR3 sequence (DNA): TGTGCCAGCAGCTTGGGTGCATTCTCCTACGAGCAGTACTTC. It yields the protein CASSLGAFSYEQYF.

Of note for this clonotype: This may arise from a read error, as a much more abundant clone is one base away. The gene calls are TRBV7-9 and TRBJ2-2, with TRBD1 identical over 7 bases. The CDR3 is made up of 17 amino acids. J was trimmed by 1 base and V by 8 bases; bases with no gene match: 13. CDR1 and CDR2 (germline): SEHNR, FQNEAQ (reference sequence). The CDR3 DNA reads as TGTGCCAGCCCACAGTCGACAGGGCGAGGGAACACCGGGGAGCTGTTTTTT. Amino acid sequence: CASPQSTGRGNTGELFF.

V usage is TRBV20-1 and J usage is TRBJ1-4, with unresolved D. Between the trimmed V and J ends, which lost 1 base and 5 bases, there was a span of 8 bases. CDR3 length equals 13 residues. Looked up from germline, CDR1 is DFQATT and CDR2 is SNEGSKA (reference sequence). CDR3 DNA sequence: TGCAGTGCTAGAGTCGCGAGAAATGAAAAACTGTTTTTT. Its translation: CSARVARNEKLFF.

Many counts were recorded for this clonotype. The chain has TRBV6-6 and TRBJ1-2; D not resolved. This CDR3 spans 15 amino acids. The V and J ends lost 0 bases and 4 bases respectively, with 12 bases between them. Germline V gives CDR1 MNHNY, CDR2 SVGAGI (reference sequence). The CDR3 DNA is TGTGCCAGCAGTTACTCCGCGGACTCTGGCTATGGCTACACCTTC. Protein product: CASSYSADSGYGYTF.